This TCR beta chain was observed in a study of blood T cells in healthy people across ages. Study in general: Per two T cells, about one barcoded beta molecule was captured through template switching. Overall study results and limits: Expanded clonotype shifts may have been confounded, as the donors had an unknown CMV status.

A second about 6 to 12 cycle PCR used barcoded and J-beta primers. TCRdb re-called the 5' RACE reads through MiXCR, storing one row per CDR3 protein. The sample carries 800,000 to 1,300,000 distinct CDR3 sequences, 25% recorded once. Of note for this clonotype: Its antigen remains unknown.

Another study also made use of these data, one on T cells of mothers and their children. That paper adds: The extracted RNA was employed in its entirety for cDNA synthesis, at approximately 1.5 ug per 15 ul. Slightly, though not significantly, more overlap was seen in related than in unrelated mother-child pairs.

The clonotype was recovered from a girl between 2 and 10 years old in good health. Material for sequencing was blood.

The CDR3 nucleotides are TGTGCCAGCAGTCCATGGACAGGGGGAGGGCTCACAGATACGCAGTATTTT. Protein product: CASSPWTGGGLTDTQYF. This rearrangement joins TRBV28 to TRBJ2-3; 10 bases fit TRBD1. J was trimmed by 2 bases and V by 5 bases; bases with no gene match: 10. CDR1 is MDHEN and CDR2 is SYDVKM in the germline V gene. This CDR3 region has 17 residues.